This TCR beta chain was sequenced during a study of CD8+CD57+ T cells in acquired aplastic anemia. The CDR3 sequence is 17 residues long. V was clipped by 0 bases and J by 1 base; unmatched bases: 6. Germline CDR1 SGHRS, CDR2 YFSETQ. TCR beta VDJ and CDR3 profiling used genomic DNA as template. TCRdb reprocessed the reads with MiXCR, giving one entry per CDR3 protein. The sample records some 120,000 distinct CDR3 sequences, around 46% being singletons. The sequenced sample consisted of sorted CD4+, CD8+, or CD8+CD57+ T cells (not recorded which) from PBMCs. V is TRBV5-1 and J is TRBJ2-4, with 8 bases aligning to TRBD2. The TCR comes from a human donor in good health, serving as a control. The CDR3 loop reads CASSLALRGAAKNIQYF. The CDR3, as DNA: TGCGCCAGCAGCTTGGCTTTGCGGGGGGCTGCCAAAAACATTCAGTACTTC.